The 13 T cell receptor beta chains below were found in one sample sequenced in a study of T cells in localized non-small cell lung cancer. Clones were sequenced by immunoSEQ multiplex PCR, and TCRdb holds only the in-frame ones, with some missing. The sample includes fewer than 30,000 clones, around nine tenths seen only once; the top ten take about an eighth. The input for sequencing was peripheral blood, taken before any cancer treatment. Every receptor here comes from a female donor at least 60 years old with stage II squamous cell lung carcinoma.

The chain recombines TRBV5-1 with TRBJ2-2; perhaps D is TRBD1 or TRBD2 (6 bases each). The V end lost 3 bases, the J end lost 6 bases, and 21 bases lay between the germline ends. The germline V gene has CDR1 SGHRS and CDR2 YFSETQ. The CDR3 spans 17 residues. DNA of the CDR3: TGCGCCAGCAGCTCTCTGGGGGGCCTTACATCGGCCGGGGAGCTGTTTTTT. Encoded protein: CASSSLGGLTSAGELFF.

V is TRBV21-1 and J is TRBJ1-5; the D segment call TRBD1 is taken from the table without a DNA check. TRBV21-1 is tagged as a pseudogene. CDR3 length: 16 residues. CDR3 bases: TGTGCCAGCAGCGGCCGGGACAGGGCGGAAGATCAGCCCCAGCATTTT. The encoded protein is CASSGRDRAEDQPQHF.

V gene TRBV6-1 combines with J gene TRBJ2-2; D remains unclear. Germline lookup yields CDR1 MNHNS and CDR2 SASEGT. The ends were cut back, 6 bases at V and 4 bases at J, with 9 bases in the middle. The CDR3 length is 13 residues. The CDR3 sequence: CASRPDVTGELFF. The DNA of the CDR3 is TGTGCCAGCAGGCCCGACGTCACCGGGGAGCTGTTTTTT.

The chain couples TRBV18 to TRBJ2-7; D might be TRBD2 (6 bases). Germline CDR1 and CDR2: KGHSH and LQKENI. The CDR3 extends over 13 amino acids. V was trimmed by 2 bases and J by 7 bases, leaving 12 bases between them. The CDR3, as DNA: TGTGCCAGCTCACCAGAGCGGGCTGGGGAGCAGTACTTC. This gives the protein CASSPERAGEQYF. Together with reference TRBV18 and TRBJ2-7, the CDR3 gives the full variable domain: NAGVMQNPRHLVRRRGQEARLRCSPMKGHSHVYWYRQLPEEGLKFMVYLQKENIIDESGMPKERFSAEFPKEGPSILRIQQVVRGDSAAYFCASSPERAGEQYFGPGTRLTVT.

CDR3 loop: CASRGGTTDTQYF. Here the CDR3 DNA reads TGCGCCAGCAGGGGGGGAACCACAGATACGCAGTATTTT. The chain couples TRBV5-1 to TRBJ2-3, with D possibly being TRBD2 (6 bases). Trimming stripped 5 bases from V and 2 bases from J, with 9 bases between. CDR1 is SGHRS, CDR2 YFSETQ, per germline. The CDR3 loop spans 13 amino acids.

This chain connects TRBV15 to TRBJ1-5; D is uncertain. Germline lookup yields CDR1 LNHNV and CDR2 YYDKDF (reference sequence). The CDR3 extends over 14 amino acids. Trimming shortened V by 0 bases and J by 4 bases, and 7 bases separated the two germline ends. The CDR3 sequence is CATSRDNENQPQHF. CDR3 DNA sequence: TGTGCCACCAGCAGAGATAATGAGAATCAGCCCCAGCATTTT.

V is TRBV7-2 and J is TRBJ2-1; D may be TRBD2 (6 bases). From germline, CDR1 is SGHTA and CDR2 FQGNSA. Between the trimmed V and J ends, which lost 0 bases and 8 bases, there was a span of 14 bases. CDR3 length: 15 amino acids. The CDR3 spells CASSLADGSGDEQFF. The CDR3 DNA reads as TGTGCCAGCAGCTTAGCCGACGGTAGCGGCGATGAGCAGTTCTTC.

The V call is TRBV29-1, the J call TRBJ2-2; D is unresolved. The CDR3 length is 13 residues. With 3 bases removed from V and 1 base from J, the gap between germline ends came to 6 bases. Germline lookup yields CDR1 SQVTM and CDR2 ANQGSEA. Here the CDR3 reads CSVDTGNTGELFF. CDR3 sequence (DNA): TGCAGCGTTGATACCGGGAACACCGGGGAGCTGTTTTTT.

A note on this clone: At one boundary the junction diverges from the germline segment, which might be a read error. This chain joins TRBV28 and TRBJ2-7, with D possibly TRBD2 on 5 matching bases. The V gene's germline CDR1 is MDHEN and CDR2 SYDVKM. The CDR3 contains 13 residues. This CDR3 reads CASSLASSHEQYF. Here the CDR3 DNA reads TGTGCCAGCAGTTTAGCTAGCTCCCACGAGCAGTACTTC. The full variable domain, in which reference TRBV28 and TRBJ2-7 provide the parts outside the CDR3, is DVKVTQSSRYLVKRTGEKVFLECVQDMDHENMFWYRQDPGLGLRLIYFSYDVKMKEKGDIPEGYSVSREKKERFSLILESASTNQTSMYLCASSLASSHEQYFGPGTRLTVT.

This clone was seen a single time. The chain is built from TRBV30 and TRBJ1-2, with D unclear. V was shortened by 3 bases and J by 3 bases, with 5 bases between the two germline ends. CDR3 length equals 11 residues. The V gene's germline CDR1 is GTSNPN and CDR2 SVGIG (reference sequence). CDR3 nucleotides: TGTGCCTGGAGCTTGGACTATGGCTACACCTTC. Protein sequence: CAWSLDYGYTF.

CDR3 DNA sequence: TGTGCCAGCAGCTTAGTAAGAGGCGGCTACGAGCAGTACTTC. It translates to CASSLVRGGYEQYF. The chain has TRBV7-9 and TRBJ2-7; D is unresolved. Germline V CDR1 and CDR2: SEHNR, FQNEAQ (reference sequence). V lost 1 base to trimming and J lost 3 bases, with 10 bases between them. The CDR3 consists of 14 residues.

The chain joins TRBV9 to TRBJ2-1, with 10 bases lining up with TRBD2. CDR3 length equals 18 residues. The V gene's germline CDR1 is SGDLS and CDR2 YYNGEE. After removal of 0 bases from V and 3 bases from J, the junction contained 9 bases not matched to a gene. CDR3 residues: CASSVGGSSGRSYNEQFF. CDR3 sequence (DNA): TGTGCCAGCAGCGTAGGTGGGTCTAGCGGGAGAAGCTACAATGAGCAGTTCTTC.

The chain has TRBV11-2 and TRBJ2-1; 12 nucleotides line up with TRBD2. Unmatched junction bases numbered 7, after V lost 2 bases and J lost 8 bases. The CDR3 extends over 16 amino acids. CDR1 and CDR2 (germline): SGHAT, FQNNGV. CDR3 amino acids: CASSLRRLAGGDEQFF. CDR3 DNA: TGTGCCAGCAGCTTACGAAGGCTAGCGGGAGGGGATGAGCAGTTCTTC.